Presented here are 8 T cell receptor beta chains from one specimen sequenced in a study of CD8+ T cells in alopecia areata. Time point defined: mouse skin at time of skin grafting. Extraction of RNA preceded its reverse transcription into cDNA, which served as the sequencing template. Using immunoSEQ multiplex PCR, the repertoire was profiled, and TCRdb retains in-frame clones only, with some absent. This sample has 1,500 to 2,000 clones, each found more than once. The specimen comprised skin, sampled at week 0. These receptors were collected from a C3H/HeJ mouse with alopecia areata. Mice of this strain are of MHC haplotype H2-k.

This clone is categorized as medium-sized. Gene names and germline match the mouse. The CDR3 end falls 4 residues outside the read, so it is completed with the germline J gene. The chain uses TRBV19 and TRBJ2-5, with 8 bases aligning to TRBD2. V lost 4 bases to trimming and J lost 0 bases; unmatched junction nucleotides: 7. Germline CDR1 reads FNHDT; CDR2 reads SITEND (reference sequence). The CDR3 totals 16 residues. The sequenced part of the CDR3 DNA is TGTGCCAGCAGTCTGGACTGGGAGGGGAACCAAGAC. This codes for CASSLDWEGNQD. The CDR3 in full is CASSLDWEGNQDTQYF. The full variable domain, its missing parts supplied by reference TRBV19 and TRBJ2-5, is GGIITQTPKFLIGQEGQKLTLKCQQNFNHDTMYWYRQDSGKGLRLIYYSITENDLQKGDLSEGYDASREKKSSFSLTVTSAQKNEMAVFLCASSLDWEGNQDTQYFGPGTRLLVL.

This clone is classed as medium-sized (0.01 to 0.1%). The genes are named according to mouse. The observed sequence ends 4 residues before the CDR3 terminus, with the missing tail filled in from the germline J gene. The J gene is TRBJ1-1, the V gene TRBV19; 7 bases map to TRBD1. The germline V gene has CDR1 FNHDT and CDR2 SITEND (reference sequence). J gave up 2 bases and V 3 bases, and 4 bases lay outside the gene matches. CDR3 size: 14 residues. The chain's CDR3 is CASSTGTVNTEVFF. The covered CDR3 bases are TGTGCCAGCAGTACCGGGACAGTTAACACA.

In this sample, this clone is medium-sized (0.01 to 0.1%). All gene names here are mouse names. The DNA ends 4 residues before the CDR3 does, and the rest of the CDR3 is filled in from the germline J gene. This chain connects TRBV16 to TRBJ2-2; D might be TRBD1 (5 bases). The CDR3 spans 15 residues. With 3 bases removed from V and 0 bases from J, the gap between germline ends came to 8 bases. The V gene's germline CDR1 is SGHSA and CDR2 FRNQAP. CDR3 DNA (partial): TGTGCAAGCAGCTTGGACATAGCAAACACCGGG. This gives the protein CASSLDIANTG. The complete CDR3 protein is CASSLDIANTGQLYF.

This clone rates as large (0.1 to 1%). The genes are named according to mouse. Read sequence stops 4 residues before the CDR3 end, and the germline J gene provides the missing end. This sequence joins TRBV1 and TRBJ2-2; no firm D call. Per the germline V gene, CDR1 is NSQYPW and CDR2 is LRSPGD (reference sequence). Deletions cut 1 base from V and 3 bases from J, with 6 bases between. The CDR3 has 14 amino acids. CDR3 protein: CTCSAGHYTGQLYF. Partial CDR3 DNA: TGCACCTGCAGTGCAGGACATTACACCGGG. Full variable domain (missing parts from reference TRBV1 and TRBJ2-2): VTLLEQNPRWRLVPRGQAVNLRCILKNSQYPWMSWYQQDLQKQLQWLFTLRSPGDKEVKSLPGADYLATRVTDTELRLQVANMSQGRTLYCTCSAGHYTGQLYFGEGSKLTVL.

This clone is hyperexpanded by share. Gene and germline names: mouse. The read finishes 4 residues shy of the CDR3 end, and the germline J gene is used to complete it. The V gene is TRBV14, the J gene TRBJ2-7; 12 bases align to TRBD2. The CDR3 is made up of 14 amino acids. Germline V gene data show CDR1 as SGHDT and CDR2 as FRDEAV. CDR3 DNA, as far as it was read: TGTGCCAGCAGCTCGGACTGGGGGGGGTAT. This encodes CASSSDWGGY. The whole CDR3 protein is CASSSDWGGYEQYF.

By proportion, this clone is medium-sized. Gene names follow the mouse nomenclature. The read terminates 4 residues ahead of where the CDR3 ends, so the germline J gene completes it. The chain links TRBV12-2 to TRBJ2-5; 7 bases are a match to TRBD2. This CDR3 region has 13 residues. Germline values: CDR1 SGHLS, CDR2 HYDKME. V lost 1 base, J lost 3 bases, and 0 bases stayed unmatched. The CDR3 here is CASSLLGQDTQYF. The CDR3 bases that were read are TGTGCCAGCTCTCTACTGGGGCAAGAC.

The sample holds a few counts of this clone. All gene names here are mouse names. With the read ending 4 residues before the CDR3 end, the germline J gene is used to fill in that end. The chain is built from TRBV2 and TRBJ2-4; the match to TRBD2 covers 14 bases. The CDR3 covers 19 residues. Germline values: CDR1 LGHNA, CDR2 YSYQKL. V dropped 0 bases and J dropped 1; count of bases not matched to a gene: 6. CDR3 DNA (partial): TGTGCCAGCAGCCAAGATGGGGACTGGGGGGGCATAGGTCAAAAC. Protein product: CASSQDGDWGGIGQN. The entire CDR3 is CASSQDGDWGGIGQNTLYF.

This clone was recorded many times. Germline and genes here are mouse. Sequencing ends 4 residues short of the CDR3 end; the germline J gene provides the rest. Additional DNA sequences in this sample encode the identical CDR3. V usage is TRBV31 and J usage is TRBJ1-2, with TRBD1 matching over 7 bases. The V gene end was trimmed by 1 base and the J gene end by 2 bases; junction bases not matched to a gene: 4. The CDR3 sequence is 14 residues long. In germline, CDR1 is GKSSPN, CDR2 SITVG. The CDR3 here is CAWSPDRANSDYTF. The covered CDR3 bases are TGTGCCTGGAGTCCCGACAGGGCGAACTCC.